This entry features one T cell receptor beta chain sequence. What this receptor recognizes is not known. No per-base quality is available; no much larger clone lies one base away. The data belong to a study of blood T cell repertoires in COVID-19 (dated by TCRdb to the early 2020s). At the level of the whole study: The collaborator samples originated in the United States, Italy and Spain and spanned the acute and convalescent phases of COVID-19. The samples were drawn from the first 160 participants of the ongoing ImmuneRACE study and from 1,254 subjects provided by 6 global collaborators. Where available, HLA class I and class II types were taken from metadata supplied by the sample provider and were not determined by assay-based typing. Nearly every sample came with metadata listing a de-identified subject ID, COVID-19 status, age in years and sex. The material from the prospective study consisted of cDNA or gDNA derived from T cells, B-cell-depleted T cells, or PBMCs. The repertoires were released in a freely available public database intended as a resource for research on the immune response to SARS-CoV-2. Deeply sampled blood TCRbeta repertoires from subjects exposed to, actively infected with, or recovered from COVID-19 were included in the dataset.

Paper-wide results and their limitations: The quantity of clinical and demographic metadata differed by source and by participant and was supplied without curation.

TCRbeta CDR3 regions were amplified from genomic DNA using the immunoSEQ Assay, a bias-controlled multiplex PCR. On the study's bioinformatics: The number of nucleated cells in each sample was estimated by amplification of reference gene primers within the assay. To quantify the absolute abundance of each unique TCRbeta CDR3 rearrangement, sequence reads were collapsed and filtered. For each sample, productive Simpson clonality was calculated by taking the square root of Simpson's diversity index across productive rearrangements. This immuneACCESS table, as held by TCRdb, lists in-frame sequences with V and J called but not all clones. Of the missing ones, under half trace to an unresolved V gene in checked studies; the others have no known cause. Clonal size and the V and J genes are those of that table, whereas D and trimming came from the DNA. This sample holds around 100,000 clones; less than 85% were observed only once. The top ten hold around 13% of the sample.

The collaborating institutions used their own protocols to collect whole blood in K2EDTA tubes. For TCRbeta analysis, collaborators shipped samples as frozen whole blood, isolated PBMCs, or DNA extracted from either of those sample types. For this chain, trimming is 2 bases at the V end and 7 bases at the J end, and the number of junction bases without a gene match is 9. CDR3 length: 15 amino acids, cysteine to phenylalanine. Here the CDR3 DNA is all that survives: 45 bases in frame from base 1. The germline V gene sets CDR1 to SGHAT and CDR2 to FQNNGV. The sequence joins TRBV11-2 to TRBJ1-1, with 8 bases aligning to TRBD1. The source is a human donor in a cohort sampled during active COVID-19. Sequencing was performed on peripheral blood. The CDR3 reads CASSLRRTGILEAFF. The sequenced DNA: TGTGCCAGCAGCTTAAGGAGGACAGGGATACTTGAAGCTTTCTTT.